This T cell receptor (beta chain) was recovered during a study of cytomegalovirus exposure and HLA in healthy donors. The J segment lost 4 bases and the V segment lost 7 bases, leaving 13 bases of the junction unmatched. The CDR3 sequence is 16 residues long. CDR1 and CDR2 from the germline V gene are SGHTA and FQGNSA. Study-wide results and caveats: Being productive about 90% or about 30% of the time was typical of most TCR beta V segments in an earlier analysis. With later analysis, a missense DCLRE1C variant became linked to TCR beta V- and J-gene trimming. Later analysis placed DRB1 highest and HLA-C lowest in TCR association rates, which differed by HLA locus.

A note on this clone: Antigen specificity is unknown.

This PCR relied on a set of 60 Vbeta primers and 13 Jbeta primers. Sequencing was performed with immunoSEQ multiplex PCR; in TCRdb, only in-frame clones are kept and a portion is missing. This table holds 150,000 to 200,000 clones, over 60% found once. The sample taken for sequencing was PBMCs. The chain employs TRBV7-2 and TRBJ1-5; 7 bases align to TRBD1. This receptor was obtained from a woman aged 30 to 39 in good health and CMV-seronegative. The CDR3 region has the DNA TGTGCCAGCACCCTTCTCGGACAGGAGGGGAATCAGCCCCAGCATTTT. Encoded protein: CASTLLGQEGNQPQHF.